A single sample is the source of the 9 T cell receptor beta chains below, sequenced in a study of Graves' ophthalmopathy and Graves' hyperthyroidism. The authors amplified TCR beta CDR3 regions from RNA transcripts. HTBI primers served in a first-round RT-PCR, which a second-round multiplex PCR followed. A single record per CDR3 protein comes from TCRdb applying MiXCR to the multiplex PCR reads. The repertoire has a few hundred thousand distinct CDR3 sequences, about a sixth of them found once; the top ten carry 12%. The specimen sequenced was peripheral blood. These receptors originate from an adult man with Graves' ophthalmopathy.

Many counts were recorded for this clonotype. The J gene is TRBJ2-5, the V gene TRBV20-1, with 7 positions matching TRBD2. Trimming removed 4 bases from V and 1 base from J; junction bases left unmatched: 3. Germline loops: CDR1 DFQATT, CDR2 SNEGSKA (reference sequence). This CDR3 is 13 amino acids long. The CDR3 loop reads CSANLAAQETQYF. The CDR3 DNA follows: TGCAGTGCTAATCTAGCGGCCCAAGAGACCCAGTACTTC.

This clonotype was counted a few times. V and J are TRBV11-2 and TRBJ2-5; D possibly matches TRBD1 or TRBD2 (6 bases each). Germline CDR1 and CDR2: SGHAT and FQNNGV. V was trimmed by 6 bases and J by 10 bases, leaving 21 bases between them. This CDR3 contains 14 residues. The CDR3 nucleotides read TGTGCCAGCAGACAGGGACTCGAGCCTGGAGACCAGTACTTC. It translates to CASRQGLEPGDQYF.

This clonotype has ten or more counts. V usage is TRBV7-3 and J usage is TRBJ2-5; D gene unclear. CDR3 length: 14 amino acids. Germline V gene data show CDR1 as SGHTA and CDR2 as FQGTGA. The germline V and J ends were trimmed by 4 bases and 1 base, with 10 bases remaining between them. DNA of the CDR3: TGTGCCAGCAGCTCTACGGGCATCCAAGAGACCCAGTACTTC. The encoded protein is CASSSTGIQETQYF.

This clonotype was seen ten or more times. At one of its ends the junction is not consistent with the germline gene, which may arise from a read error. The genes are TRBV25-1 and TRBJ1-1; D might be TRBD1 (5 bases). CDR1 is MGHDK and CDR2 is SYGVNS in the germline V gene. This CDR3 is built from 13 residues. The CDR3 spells CASSAGWNTEAFF. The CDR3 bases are TGTGCCAGCAGTGCAGGGTGGAACACTGAAGCCTTCTTT.

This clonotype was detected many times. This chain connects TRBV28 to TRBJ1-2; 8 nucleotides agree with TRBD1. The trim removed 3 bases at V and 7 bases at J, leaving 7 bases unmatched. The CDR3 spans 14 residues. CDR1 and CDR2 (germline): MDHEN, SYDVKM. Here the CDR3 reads CASSFGTGGFGYTF. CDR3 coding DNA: TGTGCCAGCAGTTTCGGGACAGGAGGGTTTGGCTACACCTTC.

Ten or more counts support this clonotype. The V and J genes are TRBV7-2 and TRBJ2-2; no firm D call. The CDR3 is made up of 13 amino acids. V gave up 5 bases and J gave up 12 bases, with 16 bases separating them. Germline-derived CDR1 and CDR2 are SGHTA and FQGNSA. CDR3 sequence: CASSIDWKGKLFF. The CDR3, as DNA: TGTGCCAGCAGCATTGACTGGAAAGGGAAGCTGTTTTTT.

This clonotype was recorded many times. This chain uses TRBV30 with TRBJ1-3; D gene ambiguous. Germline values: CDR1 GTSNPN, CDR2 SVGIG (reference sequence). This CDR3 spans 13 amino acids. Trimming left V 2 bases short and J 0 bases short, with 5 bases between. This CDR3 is CAWSSGSGNTIYF. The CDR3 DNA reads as TGTGCCTGGAGTTCAGGCTCTGGAAACACCATATATTTT.

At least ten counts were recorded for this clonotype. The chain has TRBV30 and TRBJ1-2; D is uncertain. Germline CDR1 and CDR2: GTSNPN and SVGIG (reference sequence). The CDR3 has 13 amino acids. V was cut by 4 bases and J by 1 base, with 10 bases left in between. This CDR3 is CAWTPQLNYGYTF. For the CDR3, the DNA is TGTGCCTGGACCCCACAGCTTAACTATGGCTACACCTTC.

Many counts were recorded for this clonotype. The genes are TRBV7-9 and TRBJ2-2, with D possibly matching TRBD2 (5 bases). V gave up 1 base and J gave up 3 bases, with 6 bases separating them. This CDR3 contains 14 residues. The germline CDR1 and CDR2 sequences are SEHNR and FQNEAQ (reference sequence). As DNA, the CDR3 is TGTGCCAGCAGCTTAGGGGAGTACACCGGGGAGCTGTTTTTT. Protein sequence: CASSLGEYTGELFF. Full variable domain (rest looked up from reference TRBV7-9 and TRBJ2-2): DTGVSQNPRHKITKRGQNVTFRCDPISEHNRLYWYRQTLGQGPEFLTYFQNEAQLEKSRLLSDRFSAERPKGSFSTLEIQRTEQGDSAMYLCASSLGEYTGELFFGEGSRLTVL.